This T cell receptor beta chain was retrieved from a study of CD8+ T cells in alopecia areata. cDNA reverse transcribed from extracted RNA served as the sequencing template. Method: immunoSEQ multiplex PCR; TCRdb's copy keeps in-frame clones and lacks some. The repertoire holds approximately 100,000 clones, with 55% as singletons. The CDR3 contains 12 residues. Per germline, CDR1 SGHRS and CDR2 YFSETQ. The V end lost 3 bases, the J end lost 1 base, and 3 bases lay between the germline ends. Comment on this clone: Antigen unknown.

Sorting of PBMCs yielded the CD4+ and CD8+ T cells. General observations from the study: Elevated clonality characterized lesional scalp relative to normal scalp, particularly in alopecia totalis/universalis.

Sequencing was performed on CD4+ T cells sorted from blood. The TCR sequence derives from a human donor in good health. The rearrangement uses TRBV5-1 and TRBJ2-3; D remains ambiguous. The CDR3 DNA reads TGCGCCAGCAGCTACCGCACAGATACGCAGTATTTT. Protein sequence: CASSYRTDTQYF.